This T cell receptor (beta chain) derives from a study of blood T cell repertoires in COVID-19. The wider study: Sites in the United States, Italy and Spain provided acute and convalescent COVID-19 samples. T cells, B-cell-depleted T cells, or PBMCs provided the cDNA or gDNA that served as material.

The germline gives CDR1 MNHEY, CDR2 SVGAGI. The CDR3 runs 13 residues. J gave up 15 bases and V 7 bases, and 15 bases lay outside the gene matches. Original methodology: Reference gene primer amplification gave nucleated cell count estimates. Data came from immunoSEQ multiplex PCR; TCRdb stores just in-frame clones and leaves some out. D and trimming come from the DNA, and the V and J calls and clone size come from that table. The sample carries 200,000 to 250,000 clones, over 80% recorded once. The chain is built from TRBV6-5 and TRBJ2-1, with 7 bases fitting TRBD1. Sequenced sample: peripheral blood. The sequence derives from a human donor in a cohort sampled during active COVID-19. CDR3 in amino acids: CASTIPDQGVAFF. In nucleotides, the CDR3 is TGTGCCAGCACCATCCCTGACCAGGGGGTTGCGTTCTTC.